This entry lists 5 T cell receptor beta chains sequenced from one sample in a study of shared clonotypes between healthy human individuals (dated by TCRdb to 2020 to 2022). For the CD8 naive samples, CD45RO-negative cells were positively selected for CCR7, yielding a CD45RA+CCR7+ population from which TemRA cells were excluded. The method was the immunoSEQ multiplex PCR assay. Here the immuneACCESS table is served through TCRdb, limited to in-frame sequences with V and J called. Missing clones are a known gap in these copies; in checked studies unresolved V genes cover under half, and the rest lacks a known reason. This sample gives 500,000 to 700,000 clones in total; approximately 95% of them show up just once. Around 0.12% of the sample is taken by the ten largest. Sequencing was performed on naive CD8+ T cells sorted from blood. Per the publication, the cell subset or site label means: CD45RA+CCR7+. The receptors originated from a woman in her 30s in good health.

The chain combines TRBV9 with TRBJ2-3; 8 nucleotides line up with TRBD2. The CDR3 loop spans 15 amino acids. With V trimmed by 2 bases and J by 1 base, 3 bases remained unmatched. CDR1 is SGDLS, CDR2 YYNGEE, per germline. The CDR3 DNA is TGTGCCAGCAGCGTCGCGACTAGCGGCACAGATACGCAGTATTTT. It translates to CASSVATSGTDTQYF.

V and J are TRBV4-1 and TRBJ2-7; D not certain. The germline V gene has CDR1 MGHRA and CDR2 YSYEKL. V lost 0 bases and J lost 0, with 9 bases in between. The CDR3 covers 15 residues. CDR3 DNA: TGCGCCAGCAGCCAAGATTTGGCAGTCTCCTACGAGCAGTACTTC. This sequence encodes CASSQDLAVSYEQYF.

V and J are TRBV29-1 and TRBJ2-3; either TRBD1 or TRBD2 may fit D (5 bases each). The germline CDR1 and CDR2 sequences are SQVTM and ANQGSEA. Trimming removed 0 bases at V and 2 bases at J, with 18 bases between. CDR3 length equals 17 residues. CDR3 DNA sequence: TGCAGCGTTGAAGATGGGACGGGCGCCAAGAACACAGATACGCAGTATTTT. This encodes CSVEDGTGAKNTDTQYF.

The J gene is TRBJ1-1, the V gene TRBV5-6, with unresolved D. Germline V gene sequence: CDR1 SGHDT, CDR2 YYEEEE. This CDR3 is built from 13 residues. Trimming pared 1 base from V and 6 bases from J, leaving 10 bases between. The CDR3 here is CASSLLSFSEAFF. The DNA for the CDR3 is TGTGCCAGCAGCTTGCTATCTTTTTCTGAAGCTTTCTTT.

The chain recombines TRBV2 with TRBJ2-2; D is undetermined. The CDR3 consists of 13 residues. The ends were cut back, 11 bases at V and 4 bases at J, with 14 bases in the middle. Germline V CDR1 and CDR2: SNHLY, FYNNEI. The CDR3 sequence is CAGVPRTTGELFF. The CDR3 DNA sequence: TGTGCCGGTGTTCCTCGGACCACCGGGGAGCTGTTTTTT.